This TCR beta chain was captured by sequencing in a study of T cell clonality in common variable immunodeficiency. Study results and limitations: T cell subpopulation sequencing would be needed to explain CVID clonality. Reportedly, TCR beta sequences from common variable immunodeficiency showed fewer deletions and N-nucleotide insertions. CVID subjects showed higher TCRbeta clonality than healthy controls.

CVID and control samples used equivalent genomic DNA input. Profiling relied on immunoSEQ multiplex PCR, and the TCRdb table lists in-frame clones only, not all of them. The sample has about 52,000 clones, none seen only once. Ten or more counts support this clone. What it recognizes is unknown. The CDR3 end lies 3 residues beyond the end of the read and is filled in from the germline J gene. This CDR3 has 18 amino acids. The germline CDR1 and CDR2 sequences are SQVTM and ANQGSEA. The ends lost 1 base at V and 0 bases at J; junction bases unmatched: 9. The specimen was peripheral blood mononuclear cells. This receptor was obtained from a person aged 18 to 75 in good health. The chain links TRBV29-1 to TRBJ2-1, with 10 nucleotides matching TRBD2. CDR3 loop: CSVEGLAGVGSSYNEQFF. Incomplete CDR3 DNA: TGCAGCGTTGAAGGTCTAGCGGGAGTTGGAAGCTCCTACAATGAG.